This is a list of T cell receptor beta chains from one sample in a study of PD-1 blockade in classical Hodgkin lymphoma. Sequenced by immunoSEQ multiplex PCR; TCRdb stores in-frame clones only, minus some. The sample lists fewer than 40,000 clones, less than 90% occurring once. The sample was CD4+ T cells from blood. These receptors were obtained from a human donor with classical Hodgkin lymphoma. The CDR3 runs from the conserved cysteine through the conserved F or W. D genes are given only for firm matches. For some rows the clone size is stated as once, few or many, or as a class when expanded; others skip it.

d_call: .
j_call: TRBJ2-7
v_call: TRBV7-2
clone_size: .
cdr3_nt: TGTGCCAGCAGCAAGACTGGACCCCTTTACGAGCAGTACTTC
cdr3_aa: CASSKTGPLYEQYF

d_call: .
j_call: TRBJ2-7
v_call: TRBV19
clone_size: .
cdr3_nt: TGTGCCAGTAGTATAGTGTGGGCATCTGGAGACGAGCAGTACTTC
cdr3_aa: CASSIVWASGDEQYF

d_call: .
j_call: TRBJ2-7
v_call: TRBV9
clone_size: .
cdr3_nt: TGTGCCAGCAGCCGGGGACGGGGATCGACCTACGAGCAGTACTTC
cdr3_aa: CASSRGRGSTYEQYF

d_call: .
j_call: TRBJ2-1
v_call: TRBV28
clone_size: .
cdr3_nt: TGTGCCAGCAGTTTAATCGGCAATGAGCAGTTCTTC
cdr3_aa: CASSLIGNEQFF

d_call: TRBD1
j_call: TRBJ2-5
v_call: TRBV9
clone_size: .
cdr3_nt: TGTGCCAGCAGCGTAGGGACAGGGACAGCGGAGACCCAGTACTTC
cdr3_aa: CASSVGTGTAETQYF

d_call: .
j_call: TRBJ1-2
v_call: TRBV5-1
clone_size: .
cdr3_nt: TGCGCCAGCAGCTCGCGAACGGGGGCGAGGGATGGCTACACCTTC
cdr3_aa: CASSSRTGARDGYTF

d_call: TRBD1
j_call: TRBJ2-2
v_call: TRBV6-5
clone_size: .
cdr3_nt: TGTGCCAGCAAAGGACAGGGTAACACCGGGGAGCTGTTTTTT
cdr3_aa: CASKGQGNTGELFF

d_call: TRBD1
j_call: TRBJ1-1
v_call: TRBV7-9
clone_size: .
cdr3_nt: TGTGCCAGCAGCTTCCCGGGACAGAGTTTGAACACTGAAGCTTTCTTT
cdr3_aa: CASSFPGQSLNTEAFF

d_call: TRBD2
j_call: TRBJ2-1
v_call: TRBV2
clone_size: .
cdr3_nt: TGTGCCAGCAGTTCGGAAGCGGGGAATGAGCAGTTCTTC
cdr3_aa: CASSSEAGNEQFF

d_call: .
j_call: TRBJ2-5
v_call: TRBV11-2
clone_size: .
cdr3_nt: TGTGCCAGCAGCTTAGATTACACGGGGGAGACCCAGTACTTC
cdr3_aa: CASSLDYTGETQYF

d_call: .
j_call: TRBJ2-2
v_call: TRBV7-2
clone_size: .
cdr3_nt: TGTGCCAGCTCCCCCGGGGCTGGCGGGGAGCTGTTTTTT
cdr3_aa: CASSPGAGGELFF

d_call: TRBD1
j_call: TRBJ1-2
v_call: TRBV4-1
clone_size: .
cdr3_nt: TGCGCCAGCAGCCAAGATCCCCCAGGGGGCCCCCGCTATGGCTACACCTTC
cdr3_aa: CASSQDPPGGPRYGYTF

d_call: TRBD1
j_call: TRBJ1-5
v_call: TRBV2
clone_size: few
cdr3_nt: TGTGCCAGCAGTGAGGGGGACAGGGTGGGGCCCCAGCATTTT
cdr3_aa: CASSEGDRVGPQHF

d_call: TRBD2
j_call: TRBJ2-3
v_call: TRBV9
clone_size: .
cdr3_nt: TGTGCCAGCAGCCCCAGACTAGCGGGGTACACAGATACGCAGTATTTT
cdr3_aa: CASSPRLAGYTDTQYF

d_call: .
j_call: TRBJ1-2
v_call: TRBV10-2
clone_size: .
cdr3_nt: TGCGCCAGCAGTGAGTCGCGGGGCGGGACTCGGAGAACAAATGGCTACACCTTC
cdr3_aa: CASSESRGGTRRTNGYTF

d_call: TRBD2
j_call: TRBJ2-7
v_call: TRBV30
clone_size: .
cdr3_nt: TGTGCCTGGACTAAACCTCCCGGGCTAGCGGGAGGGCCTAACTACGAGCAGTACTTC
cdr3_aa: CAWTKPPGLAGGPNYEQYF

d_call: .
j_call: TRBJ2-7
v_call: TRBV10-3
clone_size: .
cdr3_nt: TGTGCCATCAGTGAGTCTGGGACGTACAGAGTCCACGAGCAGTACTTC
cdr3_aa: CAISESGTYRVHEQYF

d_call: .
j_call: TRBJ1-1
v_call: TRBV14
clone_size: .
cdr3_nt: TGTGCCAGCAGCCAAGATTCAGGGAGCATCTCTGAAGCTTTCTTT
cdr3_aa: CASSQDSGSISEAFF

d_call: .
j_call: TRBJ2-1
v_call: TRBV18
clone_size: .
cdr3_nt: TGTGCCAGCTCACCCCTCGGTAGCCCGGGCAATGAGCAGTTCTTC
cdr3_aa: CASSPLGSPGNEQFF

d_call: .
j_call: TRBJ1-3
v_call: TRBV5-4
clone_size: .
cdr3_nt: TGTGCCAGCAGCTTGGACACCTACTCTGGAAACACCATATATTTT
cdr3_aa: CASSLDTYSGNTIYF

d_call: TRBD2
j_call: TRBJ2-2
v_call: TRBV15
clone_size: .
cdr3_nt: TGTGCCACCAGCAGAGGCGGGAGGACGAACACCGGGGAGCTGTTTTTT
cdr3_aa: CATSRGGRTNTGELFF

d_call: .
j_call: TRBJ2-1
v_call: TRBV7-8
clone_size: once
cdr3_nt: TGTGCCAGCAGCCGCGGTAGCTCCTACAATGAGCAGTTCTTC
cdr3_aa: CASSRGSSYNEQFF

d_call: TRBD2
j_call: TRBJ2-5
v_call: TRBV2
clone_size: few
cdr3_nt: TGTGCCAGCGGATCGGGGGGGCGGGTAGAGACCCAGTACTTC
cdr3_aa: CASGSGGRVETQYF

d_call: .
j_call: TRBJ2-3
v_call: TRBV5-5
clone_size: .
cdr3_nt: TGTGCCAGCAGGCCCGGGGCAGGGGTGGTCACAGATACGCAGTATTTT
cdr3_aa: CASRPGAGVVTDTQYF

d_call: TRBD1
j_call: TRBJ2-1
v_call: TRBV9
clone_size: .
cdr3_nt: TGTGCCAGCAGCGTAACTGTAAGGGGGCGAGGTGAGCAGTTCTTC
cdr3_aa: CASSVTVRGRGEQFF

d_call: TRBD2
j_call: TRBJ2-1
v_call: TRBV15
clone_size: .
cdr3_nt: TGTGCCACCAGTTTGGGACTAGCGGGGAGCCAGGAGCAGTTCTTC
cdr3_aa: CATSLGLAGSQEQFF

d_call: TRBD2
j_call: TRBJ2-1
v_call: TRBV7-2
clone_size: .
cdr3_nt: TGTGCCAGCAGCTTGAAGGAAGCGGGACTAGGGCCCAATGAGCAGTTCTTC
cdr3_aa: CASSLKEAGLGPNEQFF

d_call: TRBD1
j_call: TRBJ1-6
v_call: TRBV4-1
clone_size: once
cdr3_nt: TGCGCCAGCAGCCTAGTAAACGTGGGACAGCCTTATAATTCACCCCTCCACTTT
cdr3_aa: CASSLVNVGQPYNSPLHF

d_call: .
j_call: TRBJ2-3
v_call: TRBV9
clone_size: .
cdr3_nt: TGTGCCAGCAGCCCCCCCGGGGCCCCGGATACGCAGTATTTT
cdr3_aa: CASSPPGAPDTQYF

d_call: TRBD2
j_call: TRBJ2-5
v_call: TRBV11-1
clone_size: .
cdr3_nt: TGTGCCAGCAGCTTAGCGGCGGGAGGGGTCGAGACCCAGTACTTC
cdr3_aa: CASSLAAGGVETQYF

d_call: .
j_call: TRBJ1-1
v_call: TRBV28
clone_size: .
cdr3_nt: TGTGCCAGCAGTTTAGAGGCCAGGGAGAAGGGAGCTTTCTTT
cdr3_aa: CASSLEAREKGAFF

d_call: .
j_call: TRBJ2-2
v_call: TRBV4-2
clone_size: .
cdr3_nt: TGTGCCAGCAGCCAGATTAGGGGAACCGGGGAGCTGTTTTTT
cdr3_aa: CASSQIRGTGELFF

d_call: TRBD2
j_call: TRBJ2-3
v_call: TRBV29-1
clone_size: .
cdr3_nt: TGCAGCGTTAAAGGACTAGCGGGAGGGGGGGCAGATACGCAGTATTTT
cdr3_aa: CSVKGLAGGGADTQYF

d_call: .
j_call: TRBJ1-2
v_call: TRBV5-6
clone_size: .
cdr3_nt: TGTGCCAGCAGAGGAAGGACAGATTCGTACTATGGCTACACCTTC
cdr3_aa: CASRGRTDSYYGYTF

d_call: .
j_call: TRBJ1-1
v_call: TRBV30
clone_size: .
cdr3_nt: TGTGCCTGGAGTATAACGGGGGGGACTGAAGCTTTCTTT
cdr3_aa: CAWSITGGTEAFF

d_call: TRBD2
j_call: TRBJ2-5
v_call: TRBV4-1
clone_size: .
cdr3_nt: TGCGCCAGCACCCCAGCCACCCGTGGACTAGCGGGAGGGACCCAGTACTTC
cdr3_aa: CASTPATRGLAGGTQYF

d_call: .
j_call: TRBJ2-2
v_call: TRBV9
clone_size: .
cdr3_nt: TGTGCCAGCAGCGTAGCAGGAGACAGGAGGCTTTCAGGGGAGCTGTTTTTT
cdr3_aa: CASSVAGDRRLSGELFF

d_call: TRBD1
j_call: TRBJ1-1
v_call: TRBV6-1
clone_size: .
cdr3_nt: TGTGCCAGCAGGATGACAGGGAAAACTGAAGCTTTCTTT
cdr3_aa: CASRMTGKTEAFF

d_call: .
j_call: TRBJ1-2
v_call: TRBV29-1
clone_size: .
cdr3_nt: TGCAGCGTTGCACGGGGGGCCAGGAGAGGGTCTAACTATGGCTACACCTTC
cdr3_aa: CSVARGARRGSNYGYTF

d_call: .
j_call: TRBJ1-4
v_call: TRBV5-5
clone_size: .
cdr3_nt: TGTGCCAGCAGCCGAGTTCCAACTAATGAAAAACTGTTTTTT
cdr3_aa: CASSRVPTNEKLFF

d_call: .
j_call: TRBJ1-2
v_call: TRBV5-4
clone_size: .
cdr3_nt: TGTGCCAGCACCGCTGCGAGGGGTGGCTACACCTTC
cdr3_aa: CASTAARGGYTF

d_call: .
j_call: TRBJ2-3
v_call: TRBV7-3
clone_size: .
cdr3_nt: TGTGCCAGCAGCTTAACGCCGAGGACAGATACGCAGTATTTT
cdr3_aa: CASSLTPRTDTQYF

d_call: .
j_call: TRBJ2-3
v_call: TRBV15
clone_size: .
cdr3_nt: TGTGCCACCAGCAGAGGGCCTAGAGGGGATACGCAGTATTTT
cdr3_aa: CATSRGPRGDTQYF

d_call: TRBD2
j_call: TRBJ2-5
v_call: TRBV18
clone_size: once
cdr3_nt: TGTGCCAGCTCACCGGGACTAGCGGGAGTATTGGGAGAGACCCAGTACTTC
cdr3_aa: CASSPGLAGVLGETQYF

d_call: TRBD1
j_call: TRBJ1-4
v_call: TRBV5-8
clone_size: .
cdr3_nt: TGTGCCAGCAGCCCCCCGGGACAGTGGAATGAAAAACTGTTTTTT
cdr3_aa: CASSPPGQWNEKLFF

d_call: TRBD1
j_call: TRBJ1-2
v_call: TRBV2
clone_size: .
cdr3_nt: TGTGCCAGCAGTGAATCGATAGGGACAGGGACCTTCTATGGCTACACCTTC
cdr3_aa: CASSESIGTGTFYGYTF

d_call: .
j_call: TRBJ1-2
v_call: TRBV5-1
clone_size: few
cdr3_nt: TGCGCCAGCAGCCCCCTGCAGGGTCGGTATGGCTACACCTTC
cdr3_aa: CASSPLQGRYGYTF

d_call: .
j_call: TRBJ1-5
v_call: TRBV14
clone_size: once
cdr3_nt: TGTGCCAGCAGCCAGGGAACTCAGCCCCAGCATTTT
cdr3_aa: CASSQGTQPQHF

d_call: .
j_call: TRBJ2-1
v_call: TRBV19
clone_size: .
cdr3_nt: TGTGCCAGTAGTATAGATATCCCGCAGGGCGGAGGCGATGAGCAGTTCTTC
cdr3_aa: CASSIDIPQGGGDEQFF

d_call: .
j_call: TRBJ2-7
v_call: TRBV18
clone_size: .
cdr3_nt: TGTGCCAGCTCACCGGTGGGAAGGCAGGCTGGCTCCTACGAGCAGTACTTC
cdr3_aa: CASSPVGRQAGSYEQYF

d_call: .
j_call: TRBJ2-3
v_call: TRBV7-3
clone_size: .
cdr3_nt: TGTGCCAGCAGCTTACTTACCTCGAGCACAGATACGCAGTATTTT
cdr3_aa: CASSLLTSSTDTQYF

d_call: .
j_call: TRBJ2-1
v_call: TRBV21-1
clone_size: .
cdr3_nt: TGTGCCAGCAGCAAAGGAGGCCCGGGAGAGTCCTACAATGAGCAGTTCTTC
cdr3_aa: CASSKGGPGESYNEQFF

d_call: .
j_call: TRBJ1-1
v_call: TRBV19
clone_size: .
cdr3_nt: TGTGCCAGTAGAAAGGGGCACATGAACACTGAAGCTTTCTTT
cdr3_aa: CASRKGHMNTEAFF

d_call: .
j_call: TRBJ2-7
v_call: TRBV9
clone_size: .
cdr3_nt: TGTGCCAGCAGCGAAGGCCCCCGAAGTTCCTACGAGCAGTACTTC
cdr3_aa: CASSEGPRSSYEQYF